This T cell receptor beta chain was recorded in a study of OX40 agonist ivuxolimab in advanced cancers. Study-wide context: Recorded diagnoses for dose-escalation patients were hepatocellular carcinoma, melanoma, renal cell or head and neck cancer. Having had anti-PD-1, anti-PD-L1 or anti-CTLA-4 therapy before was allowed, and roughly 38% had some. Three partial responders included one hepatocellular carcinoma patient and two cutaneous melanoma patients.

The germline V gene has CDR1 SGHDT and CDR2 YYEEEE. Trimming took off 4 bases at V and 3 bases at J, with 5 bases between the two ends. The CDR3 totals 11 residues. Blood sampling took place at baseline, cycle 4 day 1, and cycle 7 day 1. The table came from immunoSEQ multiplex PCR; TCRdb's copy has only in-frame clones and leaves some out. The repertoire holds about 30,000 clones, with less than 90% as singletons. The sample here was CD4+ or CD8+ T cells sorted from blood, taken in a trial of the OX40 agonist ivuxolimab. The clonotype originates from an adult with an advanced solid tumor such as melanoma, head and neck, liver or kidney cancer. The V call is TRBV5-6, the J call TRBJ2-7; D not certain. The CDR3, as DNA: TGTGCCAGCAGCACCATCTACGAGCAGTACTTC. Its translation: CASSTIYEQYF.